The rows below give T cell receptor beta chains drawn from one sample of a study of cytomegalovirus exposure and HLA in healthy donors. Sequencing was performed with immunoSEQ multiplex PCR; in TCRdb, only in-frame clones are kept and a portion is missing. This table has about 150,000 clones, around nine tenths appearing once. What was sequenced was PBMCs. These receptors came from a man between 18 and 35 years old in good health and CMV-seronegative. Both conserved end residues are part of each CDR3. A D gene is named only where the DNA matches it firmly. Clone size appears in some rows only: once, few, many, or a class for an expanded clone.

.	TRBV7-2	.	TRBJ2-7	CASSSRHGNTYEQYF	TGTGCCAGCAGCTCACGACACGGAAATACCTACGAGCAGTACTTC
.	TRBV4-1	TRBD1	TRBJ1-5	CASSQEDRVEQPQHF	TGCGCCAGCAGCCAAGAGGACAGGGTGGAGCAGCCCCAGCATTTT
.	TRBV4-1	.	TRBJ2-7	CASSQDPGAVPSYEQYF	TGCGCCAGCAGCCAAGATCCAGGAGCGGTGCCCTCCTACGAGCAGTACTTC
.	TRBV28	TRBD1	TRBJ1-1	CASGTTGVTEAFF	TGTGCCAGCGGGACGACAGGGGTTACTGAAGCTTTCTTT
.	TRBV4-1	.	TRBJ2-1	CASSQEPSVYNEQFF	TGCGCCAGCAGCCAAGAACCCTCGGTGTACAATGAGCAGTTCTTC
.	TRBV7-6	TRBD2	TRBJ2-5	CASSRAGGQQETQYF	TGTGCCAGCAGTAGAGCGGGGGGGCAACAAGAGACCCAGTACTTC
.	TRBV28	.	TRBJ2-7	CASSSSSTGEDEQYF	TGTGCCAGCAGTTCCTCGTCAACAGGGGAGGACGAGCAGTACTTC
few	TRBV6-5	.	TRBJ1-2	CASSYSEGGYTF	TGTGCCAGCAGTTACTCAGAGGGTGGCTACACCTTC
.	TRBV27	TRBD1	TRBJ1-1	CASSLRQGWNTEAFF	TGTGCCAGCAGTCTAAGACAGGGTTGGAACACTGAAGCTTTCTTT
.	TRBV6-6	TRBD1	TRBJ1-1	CASKRTGGANTEAFF	TGTGCCAGCAAACGGACAGGGGGAGCGAACACTGAAGCTTTCTTT
.	TRBV2	TRBD2	TRBJ2-4	CASSIPTSGGARNIQYF	TGTGCCAGCAGTATTCCGACTAGCGGGGGGGCAAGAAACATTCAGTACTTC
.	TRBV4-3	.	TRBJ1-2	CASSQTQSTGYGYTF	TGCGCCAGCAGCCAAACCCAATCTACAGGCTATGGCTACACCTTC
.	TRBV5-1	TRBD1	TRBJ1-3	CASSPGGQKSSGNTIYF	TGCGCCAGCAGCCCAGGGGGCCAGAAATCCTCTGGAAACACCATATATTTT
.	TRBV7-9	.	TRBJ2-5	CASSFLTQEETQYF	TGTGCCAGCAGCTTTCTTACCCAAGAGGAGACCCAGTACTTC
.	TRBV2	.	TRBJ1-5	CASSDRANRDNSNQPQHF	TGTGCCAGCAGTGATCGAGCCAACCGGGACAATAGCAATCAGCCCCAGCATTTT
.	TRBV27	.	TRBJ2-1	CASSMGGEQFF	TGTGCCAGCAGCATGGGAGGAGAGCAGTTCTTC
.	TRBV27	.	TRBJ2-3	CASRLGTETDTQYF	TGTGCCAGCAGACTCGGTACTGAGACAGATACGCAGTATTTT
.	TRBV6-5	.	TRBJ2-5	CASSYGTEETQYF	TGTGCCAGCAGTTACGGCACAGAAGAGACCCAGTACTTC
.	TRBV5-1	TRBD1	TRBJ1-2	CASSLARGDSGYTF	TGCGCCAGCAGCTTGGCCAGGGGGGACAGTGGCTACACCTTC
once	TRBV6-1	TRBD1	TRBJ1-5	CASSGGTGFQPQHF	TGTGCCAGCAGTGGAGGGACAGGTTTTCAGCCCCAGCATTTT
.	TRBV4-1	.	TRBJ2-7	CASSQEGDVDEQYF	TGCGCCAGCAGCCAAGAGGGCGATGTGGACGAGCAGTACTTC
.	TRBV28	.	TRBJ1-1	CASRSSNTEAFF	TGTGCCAGCAGGTCCTCGAACACTGAAGCTTTCTTT
.	TRBV10-2	TRBD1	TRBJ2-1	CASSGQGVYNEQFF	TGCGCCAGCAGTGGACAGGGGGTTTACAATGAGCAGTTCTTC
.	TRBV6-5	TRBD2	TRBJ2-4	CASSYSRSGDIQYF	TGTGCCAGCAGTTACTCTCGGAGCGGGGACATTCAGTACTTC
.	TRBV6-1	TRBD1	TRBJ1-2	CASRGQGIYGYTF	TGTGCCAGCAGAGGACAGGGGATCTATGGCTACACCTTC
once	TRBV4-1	.	TRBJ1-5	CASSQVQGDNQPQHF	TGCGCCAGCAGCCAAGTACAGGGTGACAATCAGCCCCAGCATTTT
.	TRBV11-2	.	TRBJ2-3	CASSPGVYTQYF	TGTGCCAGCAGCCCAGGCGTTTATACGCAGTATTTT
.	TRBV19	.	TRBJ2-5	CASSAVIQETQYF	TGTGCCAGTTCGGCGGTTATTCAAGAGACCCAGTACTTC
.	TRBV6-6	TRBD2	TRBJ2-3	CASSYSRLAGADTQYF	TGTGCCAGCAGTTACTCGCGGCTAGCGGGAGCGGATACGCAGTATTTT
.	TRBV6-5	.	TRBJ2-7	CASSSDYEQYF	TGTGCCAGCAGTTCCGACTACGAGCAATACTTC
.	TRBV5-1	.	TRBJ2-7	CASSSDSYEQYF	TGCGCCAGCAGCTCGGACAGCTACGAGCAGTACTTC
.	TRBV28	TRBD1	TRBJ1-2	CASNTFRDRGVGDYGYTF	TGTGCCAGCAACACCTTCCGGGACAGGGGAGTTGGAGACTATGGCTACACCTTC
.	TRBV15	.	TRBJ1-1	CATSRDGQSYTEAFF	TGTGCCACCAGCAGAGATGGTCAGTCGTACACTGAAGCTTTCTTT
.	TRBV6-6	.	TRBJ1-2	CASSSLPDGGYGYTF	TGTGCCAGCAGTTCACTACCGGACGGAGGATATGGCTACACCTTC
.	TRBV27	.	TRBJ1-4	CASSFGGGINEKLFF	TGTGCCAGCAGTTTTGGTGGAGGGATTAATGAAAAACTGTTTTTT
.	TRBV27	.	TRBJ2-2	CASSASATRAGELFF	TGTGCCAGCAGTGCCTCGGCGACGCGGGCCGGGGAGCTGTTTTTT
.	TRBV10-3	TRBD1	TRBJ1-6	CAISHGQGDNSPLHF	TGTGCCATCAGCCACGGACAGGGAGACAATTCACCCCTCCACTTT
.	TRBV29-1	.	TRBJ1-2	CSVSRTASYGYTF	TGCAGCGTTTCTCGGACAGCCAGCTATGGCTACACCTTC
.	TRBV14	.	TRBJ1-6	CASSLQGIWRSPLHF	TGTGCCAGCAGCCTCCAGGGAATCTGGAGATCACCCCTCCACTTT
few	TRBV10-3	TRBD2	TRBJ2-7	CATLAGFSYEQYF	TGTGCCACCTTAGCGGGCTTCTCCTACGAGCAGTACTTC
.	TRBV4-2	.	TRBJ1-5	CASSQDRGSQPQHF	TGTGCCAGCAGCCAAGATCGAGGGTCTCAGCCCCAGCATTTT
.	TRBV29-1	TRBD1	TRBJ2-5	CSVKPTGVQETQYF	TGCAGCGTTAAACCGACAGGGGTTCAAGAGACCCAGTACTTC
many	TRBV9	TRBD2	TRBJ2-1	CASSVARYSGRANEQFF	TGTGCCAGCAGCGTAGCACGCTATAGCGGGAGGGCCAATGAGCAGTTCTTC
.	TRBV5-1	TRBD1	TRBJ1-4	CASSGDRGNEKLFF	TGCGCCAGCAGCGGGGACAGGGGCAATGAAAAACTGTTTTTT
.	TRBV7-9	.	TRBJ1-6	CASSLVGASPLHF	TGTGCCAGCAGCTTAGTAGGGGCGTCACCCCTCCACTTT
.	TRBV7-2	.	TRBJ2-7	CASSPAAASYEQYF	TGTGCCAGCAGCCCCGCAGCGGCCTCCTACGAGCAGTACTTC